The 24 T cell receptor beta chains below all came from one sample that was sequenced in a study of CD8 T cells in ankylosing spondylitis. TCRdb re-called the 5' RACE reads with MiXCR, one entry per CDR3 protein. The table shows more than 300,000 distinct CDR3 sequences, with roughly 8% occurring only once. These receptors have no identified antigens. General study points: What seemed typical of ankylosing spondylitis blood was a TCR beta motif built from several highly homologous variants.

The sample consisted of blood, either unsorted or a sorted T cell fraction (not recorded which). These receptors were collected from a male donor with ankylosing spondylitis.

This clonotype came up a few times. Its ends do not fully match the called genes, so a read error is possible. This chain links TRBV9 with TRBJ2-7; D perhaps matches TRBD2 (7 bases). There are 15 residues in the CDR3. Germline V gene data show CDR1 as SGDLS and CDR2 as YYNGEE. The CDR3 nucleotides read TGTGCCACCAGCGTCAAGGGGGGGCCAACCTACGAGCAGTACTTC. Protein sequence: CATSVKGGPTYEQYF.

The V and J genes are TRBV5-1 and TRBJ2-2; 10 positions match TRBD2. The CDR3 spans 17 residues. Germline loops: CDR1 SGHRS, CDR2 YFSETQ. With V trimmed by 4 bases and J by 4 bases, 10 bases remained unmatched. In DNA form, the CDR3 reads TGCGCCAGCAGCCGTATTAGCGGGAGGACGACCACCGGGGAGCTGTTTTTT. This translates into CASSRISGRTTTGELFF. Combining the CDR3 with reference TRBV5-1 and TRBJ2-2 gives the whole variable domain KAGVTQTPRYLIKTRGQQVTLSCSPISGHRSVSWYQQTPGQGLQFLFEYFSETQRNKGNFPGRFSGRQFSNSRSEMNVSTLELGDSALYLCASSRISGRTTTGELFFGEGSRLTVL.

This sequence joins TRBV25-1 and TRBJ1-4; a weak D match, TRBD1 (5 bases). The CDR3 covers 14 residues. V was pared by 5 bases and J by 6 bases, with 13 bases between. From germline, CDR1 is MGHDK and CDR2 SYGVNS. The CDR3: CASSPAGGYEKLFF. CDR3 DNA: TGTGCCAGCAGTCCGGCTGGGGGGTATGAAAAACTGTTTTTT.

This clonotype was counted between two and nine times. CDR3 DNA sequence: TGTGCCAGCAGCTCAGGTGTCGACCTAACTGAGCAGTTCTTC. Protein: CASSSGVDLTEQFF. V and J are TRBV7-3 and TRBJ2-1, with no clear D. The CDR3 contains 14 residues. The germline CDR1 and CDR2 sequences are SGHTA and FQGTGA. Trimming stripped 4 bases from V and 9 bases from J, with 16 bases between.

This clonotype was counted between two and nine times. The rearrangement uses TRBV20-1 and TRBJ2-1, with a weak D call TRBD2 (7 bases). This CDR3 has 15 amino acids. CDR1 DFQATT and CDR2 SNEGSKA come from the germline V gene (reference sequence). V lost 5 bases and J 9 bases, leaving 23 bases between the germline ends. CDR3 amino acids: CSAGGLKGGSAEQFF. CDR3 in DNA: TGCAGTGCTGGGGGCTTGAAGGGCGGGAGCGCTGAGCAGTTCTTC.

The rearrangement uses TRBV10-3 and TRBJ2-7, with TRBD2 matching over 14 bases. CDR1 and CDR2 from the germline V gene are ENHRY and SYGVKD. The ends lost 3 bases at V and 3 bases at J; junction bases unmatched: 10. CDR3 length: 18 residues. In nucleotides, the CDR3 is TGTGCCATCAGTGATATGAAGGGACTAGCGGGAGTGGTCTACGAGCAGTACTTC. Encoded protein: CAISDMKGLAGVVYEQYF.

The chain carries TRBV7-9 and TRBJ2-1; the D gene is possibly TRBD2 (5 bases). The V gene's germline CDR1 is SEHNR and CDR2 FQNEAQ (reference sequence). V was pared by 5 bases and J by 4 bases, with 15 bases between. This CDR3 has 15 amino acids. Written as DNA, the CDR3 is TGTGCCAGCAGCCCTCGGCACGGAGGATACAATGAGCAGTTCTTC. Protein sequence: CASSPRHGGYNEQFF.

The rearrangement links TRBV7-9 to TRBJ2-5; 7 bases are shared with TRBD1. This CDR3 has 14 residues. Germline V gene lookup returns CDR1 SEHNR and CDR2 FQNEAQ (reference sequence). Trimming at V came to 5 bases and at J to 3 bases, leaving 6 bases not matched to a gene. The DNA for the CDR3 is TGTGCCAGCAGCCACGCCGGGACAGAAGAGACCCAGTACTTC. This codes for CASSHAGTEETQYF.

This clonotype was picked up a small number of times. CDR3 sequence reads: CSVVWGGNEQFF. Here the CDR3 DNA reads TGCAGCGTTGTATGGGGTGGAAATGAGCAGTTCTTC. This chain uses TRBV29-1 with TRBJ2-1, with D hard to call. Trimming cost V 4 bases and J 7 bases, with 11 bases left between them. CDR3 length: 12 residues. The germline CDR1 and CDR2 sequences are SQVTM and ANQGSEA.

This clonotype was observed a few times. The chain uses TRBV5-4 and TRBJ2-2; D ambiguous. Germline loops: CDR1 SGHNT, CDR2 YYREEE (reference sequence). This CDR3 region has 15 residues. Trimming cost V 2 bases and J 0 bases, with 8 bases left between them. The CDR3 region has the DNA TGTGCCAGCAGCTTCTTCCCAGCGAACACCGGGGAGCTGTTTTTT. Protein sequence: CASSFFPANTGELFF.

In its sample, this clonotype was seen a few times. The V gene is TRBV7-3, the J gene TRBJ1-1; tentative D call: TRBD1 (6 bases). V was pared by 5 bases and J by 0 bases, with 13 bases between. The V gene's germline CDR1 is SGHTA and CDR2 FQGTGA. The CDR3 has 15 amino acids. This CDR3 is CASSTLGAVNTEAFF. In DNA, the CDR3 is TGTGCCAGCAGCACCTTGGGGGCGGTGAACACTGAAGCTTTCTTT. The variable domain in full, completed from reference TRBV7-3 and TRBJ1-1, reads GAGVSQTPSNKVTEKGKYVELRCDPISGHTALYWYRQSLGQGPEFLIYFQGTGAADDSGLPNDRFFAVRPEGSVSTLKIQRTERGDSAVYLCASSTLGAVNTEAFFGQGTRLTVV.

The chain recombines TRBV20-1 with TRBJ1-5, with D possibly matching TRBD1 (5 bases). Trimming cost V 5 bases and J 0 bases, with 14 bases left between them. CDR3 size: 15 residues. The V gene's germline CDR1 is DFQATT and CDR2 SNEGSKA (reference sequence). The CDR3 loop is CSAGAPQYSNQPQHF. The CDR3 region has the DNA TGCAGTGCTGGGGCCCCACAGTATAGCAATCAGCCCCAGCATTTT.

This clonotype was picked up a small number of times. The V call is TRBV9, the J call TRBJ2-7, with D possibly TRBD1 on 5 matching bases. This CDR3 region has 15 residues. Trimming cost V 4 bases and J 1 base, with 15 bases left between them. Germline V gives CDR1 SGDLS, CDR2 YYNGEE. The CDR3 sequence: CASSSQGSASYEQYF. In DNA form, the CDR3 reads TGTGCCAGCAGCTCTCAGGGTAGTGCATCCTACGAGCAGTACTTC.

As for this clonotype: The junction does not match germline at one end; this may be a read error. V gene TRBV7-7 combines with J gene TRBJ2-2; 7 bases match TRBD1. CDR1 is SSHAT, CDR2 FNYEAQ, per germline (reference sequence). The CDR3 sequence is 17 residues long. The CDR3 loop is CASSPLGTERFTGELFF. For the CDR3, the DNA is TGTGCTAGCAGTCCCCTTGGGACAGAGCGTTTCACCGGGGAGCTGTTTTTT. Looking up the rest from reference TRBV7-7 and TRBJ2-2 gives the full variable domain: GAGVSQSPRYKVTKRGQDVTLRCDPISSHATLYWYQQALGQGPEFLTYFNYEAQPDKSGLPSDRFSAERPEGSISTLTIQRTEQRDSAMYRCASSPLGTERFTGELFFGEGSRLTVL.

A few counts support this clonotype. J is TRBJ2-1 and V is TRBV5-6, with 7 bases matching TRBD2. V gave up 0 bases and J gave up 4 bases; unmatched junction bases: 4. The CDR3 loop spans 15 amino acids. Germline assignment: CDR1 SGHDT and CDR2 YYEEEE. The CDR3 bases are TGTGCCAGCAGCTTGGGCGCTAGCGGATACAATGAGCAGTTCTTC. This gives the protein CASSLGASGYNEQFF.

This sequence joins TRBV5-1 and TRBJ2-2; 8 bases are a match to TRBD1. Losses at the gene ends were 2 bases for V and 0 bases for J; bases not matched to a gene: 3. From germline, CDR1 is SGHRS and CDR2 YFSETQ. The CDR3 spans 16 residues. The CDR3 sequence is CASSLQDRANTGELFF. CDR3 coding DNA: TGCGCCAGCAGCTTACAGGACAGGGCGAACACCGGGGAGCTGTTTTTT.

The chain recombines TRBV18 with TRBJ2-3, with D perhaps given as TRBD1 or TRBD2 (6 bases each). V lost 6 bases to trimming and J lost 5 bases, with 21 bases between them. Germline CDR1 is KGHSH and CDR2 is LQKENI. The CDR3 runs 16 residues. The CDR3 sequence: CASSPPGGGGRDTQYF. In DNA form, the CDR3 reads TGTGCCAGCTCCCCCCCCGGGGGCGGTGGAAGAGATACGCAGTATTTT. Full variable domain (outside the CDR3, taken from reference TRBV18 and TRBJ2-3): NAGVMQNPRHLVRRRGQEARLRCSPMKGHSHVYWYRQLPEEGLKFMVYLQKENIIDESGMPKERFSAEFPKEGPSILRIQQVVRGDSAAYFCASSPPGGGGRDTQYFGPGTRLTVL.

This clonotype was observed at least ten times. The genes are TRBV2 and TRBJ2-7; 7 bases are shared with TRBD1. CDR3 length equals 13 residues. CDR1 is SNHLY and CDR2 is FYNNEI in the germline V gene. Trimming took 6 bases from V and 0 from J; bases not matched to a gene: 2. The CDR3 reads CASRRDSSYEQYF. The CDR3 nucleotides read TGTGCCAGCAGAAGGGACAGCTCCTACGAGCAGTACTTC.

This clonotype was seen many times. The chain links TRBV2 to TRBJ1-3, with a tentative D call TRBD1 (5 bases). CDR3 length: 17 residues. Trimming took 3 bases from V and 4 from J, leaving 19 bases between them. Germline assignment: CDR1 SNHLY and CDR2 FYNNEI. The CDR3 here is CASSDPKETGRGNTIYF. CDR3 coding DNA: TGTGCCAGCAGTGACCCCAAGGAGACGGGGCGCGGAAACACCATATATTTT.

This clonotype has a handful of counts. The J gene is TRBJ2-4, the V gene TRBV5-1; D remains unclear. There are 13 residues in the CDR3. Germline loops: CDR1 SGHRS, CDR2 YFSETQ. The germline V and J ends were trimmed by 1 base and 7 bases, with 9 bases remaining between them. The CDR3 DNA sequence: TGCGCCAGCAGCTTGATGCCAGCCAACATTCAGTACTTC. Translation: CASSLMPANIQYF.

This clonotype turned up a few times. V gene TRBV10-3 combines with J gene TRBJ2-1; 11 bases are a match to TRBD2. With 3 bases clipped from V and 8 bases from J, the junction kept 6 bases outside the gene matches. CDR1 is ENHRY and CDR2 is SYGVKD in the germline V gene. There are 15 residues in the CDR3. CDR3 sequence reads: CAISDSGRVNDEQFF. The CDR3 nucleotides read TGTGCCATCAGTGATAGCGGGAGGGTGAACGATGAGCAGTTCTTC.

The rearrangement joins TRBV12-5 to TRBJ2-4; 8 bases map to TRBD1. After removal of 4 bases from V and 0 bases from J, the junction contained 8 bases not matched to a gene. CDR3 length: 17 residues. Germline V gene lookup returns CDR1 LGHNT and CDR2 FRNRAP. In nucleotides, the CDR3 is TGTGCTAGTGGTTGGGCAGGGGGCAGGCCAGCCAAAAACATTCAGTACTTC. Its protein product is CASGWAGGRPAKNIQYF.

A few counts support this clonotype. The junction shows a germline mismatch at one end, possibly a read error. V is TRBV6-1 and J is TRBJ2-7; tentative D call: TRBD2 (6 bases). Per the germline V gene, CDR1 is MNHNS and CDR2 is SASEGT. The CDR3 consists of 15 residues. The CDR3 coding sequence is TGTGCCAGCCGTGACGGTATTGGCGGGGCCTACGAGCAGTACTTC. Translating it yields CASRDGIGGAYEQYF.

This clonotype was found many times. The V gene is TRBV3-1, the J gene TRBJ1-2, with D hard to call. CDR3 length equals 13 residues. Trimming pared 4 bases from V and 8 bases from J, leaving 14 bases between. The germline V gene has CDR1 LGHDT and CDR2 YNNKEL (reference sequence). The CDR3 is CASSPASRVGYTF. CDR3 nucleotides: TGTGCCAGCAGCCCGGCCAGTCGCGTAGGCTACACCTTC.